This TCR beta chain was obtained from a study of T cell repertoires in cytomegalovirus infection. Study-level results: Ex vivo, HLA-C-restricted CMV-specific TCR beta clonotypes prevailed over the rest of the response.

As regards this clonotype: Its specificity is not known.

MiXCR was run by TCRdb on the reads, yielding one entry per CDR3 protein. The data contain approximately 1,000,000 distinct CDR3 sequences, around 30% of them seen just once; the ten biggest clones take up over 13%. Germline V gene sequence: CDR1 MNHEY, CDR2 SVGAGI. This CDR3 has 15 residues. The V end was cut by 5 bases, the J end by 10 bases, with 21 bases between. The sequence was obtained from a human donor in good health (CMV status not recorded). Some clones in this sample may be carry-over from other donors' samples. Sequenced here: cultured CD8+ T cells from PBMCs, sampled from culture after CMV antigen stimulation. The chain has TRBV6-5 and TRBJ2-1; the D is unclear. The CDR3 protein is CASSKTVAVIEEQFF. In DNA form, the CDR3 reads TGTGCCAGCAGTAAGACGGTGGCAGTCATCGAGGAGCAGTTCTTC.